This T cell receptor beta chain stems from a study of OX40 agonist ivuxolimab in advanced cancers. This CDR3 is 15 amino acids long. Trimming removed 1 base at V and 4 bases at J, with 12 bases between. Germline CDR1 is SGHNT and CDR2 is YYREEE (reference sequence). Produced via immunoSEQ multiplex PCR; TCRdb's table is partial and in-frame only. The sample lists roughly 92,000 clones; around 87% were seen once. The chain carries TRBV5-4 and TRBJ2-1; no clear D gene. This clonotype originated in an adult with an advanced solid tumor such as melanoma, head and neck, liver or kidney cancer. This material consisted of CD4+ or CD8+ T cells sorted from blood, taken in a trial of the OX40 agonist ivuxolimab. The CDR3 sequence is CASSLKGSWYNEQFF. The DNA of the CDR3 is TGTGCCAGCAGCTTGAAGGGCTCATGGTACAATGAGCAGTTCTTC.